The rows below give T cell receptor beta chains drawn from one sample of a study of CD8 T cells in ankylosing spondylitis. In TCRdb, the 5' RACE reads were re-called with MiXCR into one record per CDR3 protein. Of 200,000 to 250,000 distinct CDR3 sequences listed, roughly 24% are singletons. Sequencing was carried out using blood, either unsorted or a sorted T cell fraction (not recorded which). The receptors come from a male donor with ankylosing spondylitis or in good health (not recorded which). CDR3s include the opening cysteine and the closing phenylalanine or tryptophan. The D gene is left open where the match is weak. Rows give clone size only sometimes, using once, few, many, or a class for an expanded clone.

j_call | d_call | clone_size | v_call | cdr3_aa | cdr3_nt
TRBJ2-5 | . | many | TRBV12-5 | CASARVQETQYF | TGTGCTAGTGCAAGAGTCCAAGAGACCCAGTACTTC
TRBJ2-7 | TRBD2 | many | TRBV20-1 | CSGLTSGRNEQYF | TGCAGTGGGTTGACTAGCGGGAGAAACGAGCAGTACTTC
TRBJ2-5 | . | many | TRBV3-1 | CASSQVVSLMAQYF | TGTGCCAGCAGCCAAGTTGTTTCACTAATGGCCCAGTACTTC
TRBJ2-3 | TRBD1 | many | TRBV27 | CASSTRQGSDTQYF | TGTGCCAGCAGCACCCGACAGGGGTCAGATACGCAGTATTTT
TRBJ1-1 | . | . | TRBV10-3 | CAISGDGYTEAFF | TGTGCCATCAGTGGGGACGGCTACACTGAAGCTTTCTTT
TRBJ2-3 | . | many | TRBV12-3/TRBV12-4 | CASSLAQDITDTQYF | TGTGCCAGCAGTTTAGCACAGGATATTACAGATACGCAGTATTTT
TRBJ2-2 | . | . | TRBV5-5 | CASSLNTWGTGELFF | TGTGCCAGCAGCTTGAACACCTGGGGCACCGGGGAGCTGTTTTTT
TRBJ2-3 | . | many | TRBV7-9 | CASSRPYPSQDTQYF | TGTGCCAGCAGCCGTCCCTACCCCTCCCAGGATACGCAGTATTTT
TRBJ2-7 | . | . | TRBV4-2 | CASSQEQGGTYEQYF | TGTGCCAGCAGCCAAGAGCAGGGGGGAACCTACGAGCAGTACTTC
TRBJ2-3 | TRBD2 | . | TRBV29-1 | CSAEGLAGVNTQYF | TGCAGCGCTGAAGGACTAGCGGGAGTAAATACGCAGTATTTT
TRBJ2-4 | TRBD2 | . | TRBV5-6 | CASSSGLAGGPGNIQYF | TGTGCCAGCAGCTCGGGACTAGCGGGAGGGCCTGGGAACATTCAGTACTTC
TRBJ2-1 | . | many | TRBV24-1 | CATSDFRTSYNEQFF | TGTGCCACCAGTGATTTTCGGACTTCCTACAATGAGCAGTTCTTC
TRBJ1-1 | . | . | TRBV5-1 | CASSPIGGNLNTEAFF | TGCGCCAGCAGCCCTATCGGGGGTAACTTGAACACTGAAGCTTTCTTT
TRBJ2-1 | TRBD2 | few | TRBV6-2/TRBV6-3 | CASSYSGLAGEVSQFF | TGTGCCAGCAGTTACTCTGGACTAGCGGGAGAAGTTTCCCAGTTCTTC
TRBJ1-1 | . | few | TRBV29-1 | CSVASGTEAFF | TGCAGCGTGGCGTCGGGAACTGAAGCTTTCTTT